The source of this T cell receptor (beta chain) is a study of cytomegalovirus exposure and HLA in healthy donors. Study-level findings and limits: Sequencing likely caused a cluster of highly shared sequence variants. A later analysis by the authors found several of the most significant clusters apparently linked to common viral pathogens.

CDR1 and CDR2 from the germline V gene are SGHVS and FNYEAQ. V shed 7 bases and J shed 10 bases, with 17 bases lying between them. The CDR3 has 13 amino acids. The PCR was carried out with 60 Vbeta primers and 13 Jbeta primers. Here immunoSEQ multiplex PCR was the method, and the copy in TCRdb shows in-frame clones only, minus some. The sample has approximately 88,000 clones; approximately 80% are singletons. The table lists this clone with a few counts. Antigen unknown. The sequence was obtained from a man younger than 45 in good health and CMV-seropositive. The chain recombines TRBV7-6 with TRBJ1-3; maybe TRBD1 (5 bases). Sequencing used PBMCs. CDR3 nucleotide sequence: TGTGCCAGCACCGACTTTGCGGGGGAGACCATATATTTT. Translating it yields CASTDFAGETIYF. Together with reference TRBV7-6 and TRBJ1-3, the CDR3 gives the full variable domain: GAGVSQSPRYKVTKRGQDVALRCDPISGHVSLYWYRQALGQGPEFLTYFNYEAQQDKSGLPNDRFSAERPEGSISTLTIQRTEQRDSAMYRCASTDFAGETIYFGEGSWLTVV.